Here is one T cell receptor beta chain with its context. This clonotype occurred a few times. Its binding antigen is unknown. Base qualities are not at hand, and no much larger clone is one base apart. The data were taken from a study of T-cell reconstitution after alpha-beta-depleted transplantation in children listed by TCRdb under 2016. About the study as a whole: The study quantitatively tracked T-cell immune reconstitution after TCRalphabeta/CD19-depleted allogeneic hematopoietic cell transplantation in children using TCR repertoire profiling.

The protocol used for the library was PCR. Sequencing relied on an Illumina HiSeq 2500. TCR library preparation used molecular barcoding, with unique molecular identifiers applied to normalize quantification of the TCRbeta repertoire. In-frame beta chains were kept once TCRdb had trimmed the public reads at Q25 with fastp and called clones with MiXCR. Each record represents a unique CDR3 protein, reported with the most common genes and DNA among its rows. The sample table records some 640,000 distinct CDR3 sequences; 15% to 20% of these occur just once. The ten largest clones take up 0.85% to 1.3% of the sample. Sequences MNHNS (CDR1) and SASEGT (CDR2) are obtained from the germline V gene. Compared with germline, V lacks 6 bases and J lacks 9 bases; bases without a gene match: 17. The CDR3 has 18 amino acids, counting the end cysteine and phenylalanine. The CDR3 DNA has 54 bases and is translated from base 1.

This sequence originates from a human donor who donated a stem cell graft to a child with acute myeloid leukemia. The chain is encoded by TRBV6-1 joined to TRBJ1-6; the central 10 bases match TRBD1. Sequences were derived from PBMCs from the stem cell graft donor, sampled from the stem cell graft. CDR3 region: CASRRSGTGDQTLSPLHF. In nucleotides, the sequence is TGTGCCAGCAGGCGGTCCGGGACAGGGGACCAGACACTTTCACCCCTCCACTTT.